This T cell receptor beta chain was documented in a study of T cells in Graves' hyperthyroidism and ophthalmopathy. This clonotype was found a few times. The CDR3 sequence is 16 residues long. Germline CDR1 and CDR2: MNHNS and SASEGT. Between the trimmed V and J ends, which lost 5 bases and 4 bases, there was a span of 19 bases. The TCR beta CDR3 regions underwent amplification using RNA transcripts as the source. During a first-round RT-PCR of the TCR CDR3, the HTBI primer set was used. TCRdb re-called the multiplex PCR reads with MiXCR, one entry per CDR3 protein. The sample carries 500,000 to 750,000 distinct CDR3 sequences, approximately 15% recorded once.

Material for sequencing was blood. The gene calls are TRBV6-1 and TRBJ2-3, with a possible D match to TRBD1 (5 bases). The receptor's source is a woman between 18 and 30 years old with Graves' ophthalmopathy. The CDR3 region has the DNA TGTGCCAGCAGTTCTGGGGCGGCCCCCGGTGCAGATACGCAGTATTTT. Its protein is CASSSGAAPGADTQYF.